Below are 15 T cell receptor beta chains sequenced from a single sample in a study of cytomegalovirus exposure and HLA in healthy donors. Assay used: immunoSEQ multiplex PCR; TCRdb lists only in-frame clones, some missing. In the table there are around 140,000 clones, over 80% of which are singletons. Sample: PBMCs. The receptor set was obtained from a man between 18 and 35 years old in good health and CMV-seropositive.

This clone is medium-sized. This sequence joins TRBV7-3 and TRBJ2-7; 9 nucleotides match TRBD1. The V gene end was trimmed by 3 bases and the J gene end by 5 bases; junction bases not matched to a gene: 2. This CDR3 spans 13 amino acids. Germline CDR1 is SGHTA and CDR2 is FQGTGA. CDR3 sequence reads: CASSLGQGNEQYF. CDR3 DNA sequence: TGTGCCAGCAGCTTGGGACAGGGTAACGAGCAGTACTTC.

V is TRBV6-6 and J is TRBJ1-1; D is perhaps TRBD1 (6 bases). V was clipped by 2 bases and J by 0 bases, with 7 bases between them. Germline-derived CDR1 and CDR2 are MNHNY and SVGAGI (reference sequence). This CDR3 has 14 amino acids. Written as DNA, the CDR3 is TGTGCCAGCAGTTACGCAGGGGTGAACACTGAAGCTTTCTTT. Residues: CASSYAGVNTEAFF.

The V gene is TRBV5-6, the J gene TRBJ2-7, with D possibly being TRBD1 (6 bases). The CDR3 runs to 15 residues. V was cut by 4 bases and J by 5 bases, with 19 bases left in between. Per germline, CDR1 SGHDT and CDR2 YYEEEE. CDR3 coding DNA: TGTGCCAGCAGCCATAAGAACTACAGGGACGACGAGCAGTACTTC. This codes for CASSHKNYRDDEQYF. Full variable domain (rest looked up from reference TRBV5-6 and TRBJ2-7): DAGVTQSPTHLIKTRGQQVTLRCSPKSGHDTVSWYQQALGQGPQFIFQYYEEEERQRGNFPDRFSGHQFPNYSSELNVNALLLGDSALYLCASSHKNYRDDEQYFGPGTRLTVT.

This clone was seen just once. The CDR3 reads CASSLAGGRELFF. CDR3 bases: TGTGCCAGCAGCTTAGCGGGGGGCCGGGAGCTGTTTTTT. This chain joins TRBV11-3 and TRBJ2-2; tentatively, D is TRBD2 (7 bases). The ends were cut back, 1 base at V and 9 bases at J, with 9 bases in the middle. This CDR3 has 13 amino acids. Germline CDR1 and CDR2: SGHNT and YENEEA.

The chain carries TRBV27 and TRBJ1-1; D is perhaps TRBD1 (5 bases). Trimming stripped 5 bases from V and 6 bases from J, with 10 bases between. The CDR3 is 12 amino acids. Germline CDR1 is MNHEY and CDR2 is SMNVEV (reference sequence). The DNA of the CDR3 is TGTGCCAGCAGTCTGGGGGGGTCTGAAGCTTTCTTT. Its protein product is CASSLGGSEAFF.

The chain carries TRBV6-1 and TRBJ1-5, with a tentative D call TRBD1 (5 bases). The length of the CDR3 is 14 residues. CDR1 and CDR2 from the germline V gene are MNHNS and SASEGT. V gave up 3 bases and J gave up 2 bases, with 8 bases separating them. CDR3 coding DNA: TGTGCCAGCAGTGACAGGGCACGCAATCAGCCCCAGCATTTT. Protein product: CASSDRARNQPQHF.

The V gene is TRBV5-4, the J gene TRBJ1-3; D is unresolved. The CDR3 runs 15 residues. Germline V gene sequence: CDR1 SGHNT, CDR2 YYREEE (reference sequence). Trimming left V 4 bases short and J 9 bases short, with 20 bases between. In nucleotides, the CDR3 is TGTGCCAGCAGCACGGACGGGGTCCGAGGTGGCACCATATATTTT. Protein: CASSTDGVRGGTIYF.

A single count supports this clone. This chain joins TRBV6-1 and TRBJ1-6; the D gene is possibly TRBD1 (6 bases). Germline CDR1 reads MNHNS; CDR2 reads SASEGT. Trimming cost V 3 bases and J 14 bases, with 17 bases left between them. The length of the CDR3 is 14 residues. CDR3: CASSDRRGFFTLHF. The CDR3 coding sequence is TGTGCCAGCAGTGATCGCAGGGGCTTTTTCACCCTCCACTTT.

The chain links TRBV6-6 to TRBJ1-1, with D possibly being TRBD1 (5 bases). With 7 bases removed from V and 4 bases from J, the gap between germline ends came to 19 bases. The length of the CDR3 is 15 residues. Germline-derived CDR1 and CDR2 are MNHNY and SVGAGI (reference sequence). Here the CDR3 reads CASTLAGPGGTEAFF. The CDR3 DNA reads TGTGCCAGCACCCTCGCAGGGCCGGGAGGCACTGAAGCTTTCTTT.

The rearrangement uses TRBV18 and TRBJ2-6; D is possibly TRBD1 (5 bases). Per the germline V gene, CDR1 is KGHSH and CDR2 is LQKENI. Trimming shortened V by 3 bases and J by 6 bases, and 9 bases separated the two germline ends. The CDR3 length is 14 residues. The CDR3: CASSPQGKANVLTF. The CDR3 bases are TGTGCCAGCTCACCCCAGGGAAAGGCCAACGTCCTGACTTTC.

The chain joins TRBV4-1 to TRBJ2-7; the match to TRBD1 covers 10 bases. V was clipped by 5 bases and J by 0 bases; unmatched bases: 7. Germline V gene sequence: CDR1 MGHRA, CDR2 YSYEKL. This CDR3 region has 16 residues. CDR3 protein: CASSSGQGVPSYEQYF. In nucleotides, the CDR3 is TGCGCCAGCAGCTCAGGACAGGGGGTTCCCTCCTACGAGCAGTACTTC.

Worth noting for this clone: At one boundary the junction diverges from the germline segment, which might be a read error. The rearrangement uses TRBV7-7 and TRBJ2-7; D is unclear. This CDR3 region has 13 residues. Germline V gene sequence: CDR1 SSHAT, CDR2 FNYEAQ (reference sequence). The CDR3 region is CASSLGLNYEQYF. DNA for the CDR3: TGTGCTAGCAGCTTAGGGCTCAACTACGAGCAGTACTTC.

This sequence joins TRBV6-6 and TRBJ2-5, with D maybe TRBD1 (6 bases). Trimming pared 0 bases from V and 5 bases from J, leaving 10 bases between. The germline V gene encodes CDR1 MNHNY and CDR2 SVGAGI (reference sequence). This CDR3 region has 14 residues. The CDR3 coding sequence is TGTGCCAGCAGTTACTCGGGGGCAGGGGAGACCCAGTACTTC. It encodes CASSYSGAGETQYF.

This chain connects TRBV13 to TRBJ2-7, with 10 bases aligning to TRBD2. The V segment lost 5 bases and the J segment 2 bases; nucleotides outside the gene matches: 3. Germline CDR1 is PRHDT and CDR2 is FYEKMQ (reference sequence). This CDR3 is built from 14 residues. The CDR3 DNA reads TGTGCCAGCAGCCGGACTAGCGGAACCTACGAGCAGTACTTC. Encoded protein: CASSRTSGTYEQYF.

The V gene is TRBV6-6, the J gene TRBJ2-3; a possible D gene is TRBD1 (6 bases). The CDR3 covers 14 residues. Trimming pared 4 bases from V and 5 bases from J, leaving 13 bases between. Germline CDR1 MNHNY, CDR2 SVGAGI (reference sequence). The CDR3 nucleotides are TGTGCCAGCAGTTTTGTGGGGGCGGAAGATACGCAGTATTTT. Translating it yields CASSFVGAEDTQYF.